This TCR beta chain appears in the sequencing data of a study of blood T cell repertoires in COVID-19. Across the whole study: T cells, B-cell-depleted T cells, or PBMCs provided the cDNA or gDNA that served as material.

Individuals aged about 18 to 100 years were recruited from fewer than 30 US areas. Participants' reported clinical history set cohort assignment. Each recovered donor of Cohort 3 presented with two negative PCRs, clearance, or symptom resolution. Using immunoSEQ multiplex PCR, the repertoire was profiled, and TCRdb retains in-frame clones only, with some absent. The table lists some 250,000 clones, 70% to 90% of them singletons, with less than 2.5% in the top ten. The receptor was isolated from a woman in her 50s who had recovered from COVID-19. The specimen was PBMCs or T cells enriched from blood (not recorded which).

The CDR3 coding sequence is TGTGCCAGCAGTTCTCGGGACAGGGGGAACACTGAAGCTTTCTTT. Translating it yields CASSSRDRGNTEAFF. The chain uses TRBV28 and TRBJ1-1; TRBD1 matches 10 bases. J was trimmed by 1 base and V by 4 bases; bases with no gene match: 3. Germline CDR1 and CDR2: MDHEN and SYDVKM. This CDR3 region has 15 residues.